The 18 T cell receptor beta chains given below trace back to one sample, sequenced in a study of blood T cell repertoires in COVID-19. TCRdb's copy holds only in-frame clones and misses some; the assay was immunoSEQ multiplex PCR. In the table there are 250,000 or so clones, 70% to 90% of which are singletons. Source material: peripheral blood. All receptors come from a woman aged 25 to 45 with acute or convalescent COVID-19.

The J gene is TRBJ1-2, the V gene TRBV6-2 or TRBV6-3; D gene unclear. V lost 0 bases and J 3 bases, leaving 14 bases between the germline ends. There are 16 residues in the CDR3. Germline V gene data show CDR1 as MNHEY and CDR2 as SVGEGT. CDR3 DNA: TGTGCCAGCAGTTACTCGGTAGCCTTTACGGACTATGGCTACACCTTC. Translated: CASSYSVAFTDYGYTF.

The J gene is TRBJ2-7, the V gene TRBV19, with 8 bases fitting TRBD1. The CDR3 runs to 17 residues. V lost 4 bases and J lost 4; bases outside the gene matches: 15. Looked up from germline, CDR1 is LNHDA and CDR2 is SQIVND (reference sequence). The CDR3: CASSKPASGTGFYEQYF. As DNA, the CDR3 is TGTGCCAGTAGTAAACCGGCCTCCGGGACAGGTTTTTACGAGCAGTACTTC.

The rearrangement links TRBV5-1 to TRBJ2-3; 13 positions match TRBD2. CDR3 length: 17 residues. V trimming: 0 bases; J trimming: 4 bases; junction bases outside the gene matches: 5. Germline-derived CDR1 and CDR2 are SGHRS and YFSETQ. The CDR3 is CASSLVTSGRHADTQYF. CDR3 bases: TGCGCCAGCAGCTTGGTGACTAGCGGGAGGCACGCAGATACGCAGTATTTT.

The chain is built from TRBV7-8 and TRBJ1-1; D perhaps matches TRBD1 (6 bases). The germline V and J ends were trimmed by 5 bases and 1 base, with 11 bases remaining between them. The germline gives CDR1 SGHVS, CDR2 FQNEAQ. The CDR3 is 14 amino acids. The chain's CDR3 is CASSLRDTNTEAFF. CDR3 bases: TGTGCCAGCAGCCTCCGGGACACGAACACTGAAGCTTTCTTT.

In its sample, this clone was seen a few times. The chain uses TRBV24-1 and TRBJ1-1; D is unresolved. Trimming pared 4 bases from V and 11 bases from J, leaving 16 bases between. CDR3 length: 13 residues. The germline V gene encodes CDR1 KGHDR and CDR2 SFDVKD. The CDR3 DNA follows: TGTGCCACCAGTGACTCGGGGAGGACTGGGGCTTTCTTT. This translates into CATSDSGRTGAFF.

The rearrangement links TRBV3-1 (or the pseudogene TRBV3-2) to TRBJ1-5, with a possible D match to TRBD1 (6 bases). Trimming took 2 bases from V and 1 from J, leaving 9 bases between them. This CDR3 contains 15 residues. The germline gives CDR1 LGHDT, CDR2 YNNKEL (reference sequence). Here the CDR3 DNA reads TGTGCCAGCAGCCAAATAGGACAGAGCAATCAGCCCCAGCATTTT. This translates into CASSQIGQSNQPQHF.

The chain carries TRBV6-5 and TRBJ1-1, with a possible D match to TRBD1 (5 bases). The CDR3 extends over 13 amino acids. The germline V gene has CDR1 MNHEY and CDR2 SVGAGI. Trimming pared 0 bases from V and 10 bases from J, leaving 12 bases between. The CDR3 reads CASSYSTREVAFF. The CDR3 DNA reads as TGTGCCAGCAGTTACTCGACCAGGGAGGTAGCTTTCTTT.

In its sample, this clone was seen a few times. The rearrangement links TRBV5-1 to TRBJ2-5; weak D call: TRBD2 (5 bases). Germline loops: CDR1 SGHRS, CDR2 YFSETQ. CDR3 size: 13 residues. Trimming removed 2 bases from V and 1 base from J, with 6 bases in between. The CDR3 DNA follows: TGCGCCAGCAGCTTAGCGGCCCAAGAGACCCAGTACTTC. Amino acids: CASSLAAQETQYF.

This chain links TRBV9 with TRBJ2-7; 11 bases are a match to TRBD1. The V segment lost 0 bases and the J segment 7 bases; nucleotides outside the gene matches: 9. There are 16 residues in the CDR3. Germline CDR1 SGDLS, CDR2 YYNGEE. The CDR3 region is CASSVASRTGGSEQYF. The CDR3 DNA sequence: TGTGCCAGCAGCGTAGCTTCTAGGACAGGGGGCTCTGAGCAGTACTTC.

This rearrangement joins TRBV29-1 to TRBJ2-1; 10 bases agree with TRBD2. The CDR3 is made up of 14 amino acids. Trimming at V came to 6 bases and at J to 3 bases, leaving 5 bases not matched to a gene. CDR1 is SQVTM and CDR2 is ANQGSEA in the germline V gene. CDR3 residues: CSVGLAVDYNEQFF. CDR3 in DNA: TGCAGCGTCGGACTAGCGGTTGACTACAATGAGCAGTTCTTC.

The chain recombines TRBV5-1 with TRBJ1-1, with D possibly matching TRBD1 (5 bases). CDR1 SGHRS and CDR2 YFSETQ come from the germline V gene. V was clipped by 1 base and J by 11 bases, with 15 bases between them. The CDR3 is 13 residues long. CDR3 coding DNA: TGCGCCAGCAGCTTGAACAGGTTGATAACGGCTTTCTTT. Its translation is CASSLNRLITAFF.

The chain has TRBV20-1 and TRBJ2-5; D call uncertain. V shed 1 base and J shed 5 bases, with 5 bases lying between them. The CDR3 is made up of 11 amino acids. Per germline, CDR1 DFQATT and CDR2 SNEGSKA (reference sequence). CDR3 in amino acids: CSARVVETQYF. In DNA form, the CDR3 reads TGCAGTGCTAGAGTCGTGGAGACCCAGTACTTC.

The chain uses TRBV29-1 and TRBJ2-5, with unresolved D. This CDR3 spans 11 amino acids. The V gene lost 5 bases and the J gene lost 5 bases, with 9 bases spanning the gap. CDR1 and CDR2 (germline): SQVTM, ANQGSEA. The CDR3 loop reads CSVTTRETQYF. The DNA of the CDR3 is TGCAGCGTTACTACCCGGGAGACCCAGTACTTC.

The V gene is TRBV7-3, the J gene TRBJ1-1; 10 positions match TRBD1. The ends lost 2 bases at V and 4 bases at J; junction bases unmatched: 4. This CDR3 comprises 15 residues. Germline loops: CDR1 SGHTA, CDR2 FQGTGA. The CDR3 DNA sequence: TGTGCCAGCAGCTTATCCCGGACAGGGGGCACTGAAGCTTTCTTT. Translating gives CASSLSRTGGTEAFF.

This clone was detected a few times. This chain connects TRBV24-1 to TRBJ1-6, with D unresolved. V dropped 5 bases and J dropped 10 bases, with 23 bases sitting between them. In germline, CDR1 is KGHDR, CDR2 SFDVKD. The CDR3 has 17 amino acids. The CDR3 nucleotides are TGTGCCACCAGTGGGGGTCTTCTGTATAGAGGGTCCTCACCCCTCCACTTT. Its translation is CATSGGLLYRGSSPLHF.

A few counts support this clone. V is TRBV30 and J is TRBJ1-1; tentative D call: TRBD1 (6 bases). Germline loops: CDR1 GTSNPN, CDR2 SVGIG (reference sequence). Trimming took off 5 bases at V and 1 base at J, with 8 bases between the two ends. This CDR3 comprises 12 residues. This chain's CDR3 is CAWEQGNTEAFF. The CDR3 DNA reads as TGTGCCTGGGAACAGGGGAACACTGAAGCTTTCTTT.

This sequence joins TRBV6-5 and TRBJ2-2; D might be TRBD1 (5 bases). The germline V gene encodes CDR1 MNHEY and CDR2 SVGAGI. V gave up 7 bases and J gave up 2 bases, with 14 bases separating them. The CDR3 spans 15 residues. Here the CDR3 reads CASTLDNPNTGELFF. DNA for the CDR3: TGTGCCAGCACTTTGGACAATCCTAACACCGGGGAGCTGTTTTTT.

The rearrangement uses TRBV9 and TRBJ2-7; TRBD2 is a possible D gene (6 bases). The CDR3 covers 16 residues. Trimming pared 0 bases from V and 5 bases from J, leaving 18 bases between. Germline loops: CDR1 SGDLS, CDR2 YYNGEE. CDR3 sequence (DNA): TGTGCCAGCAGCGTAGGTCTAGCGTCTTTATTCCACGAGCAGTACTTC. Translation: CASSVGLASLFHEQYF.